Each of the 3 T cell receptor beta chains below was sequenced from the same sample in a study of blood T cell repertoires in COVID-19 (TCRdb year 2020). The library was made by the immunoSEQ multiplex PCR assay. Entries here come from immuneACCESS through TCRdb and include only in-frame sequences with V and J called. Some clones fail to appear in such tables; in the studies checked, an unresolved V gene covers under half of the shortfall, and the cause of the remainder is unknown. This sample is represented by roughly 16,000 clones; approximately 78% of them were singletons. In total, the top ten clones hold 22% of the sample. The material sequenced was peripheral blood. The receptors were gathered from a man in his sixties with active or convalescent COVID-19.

CDR3 nucleotide sequence: TGTGCCAGCTCACCCACGGGGGGAGCTAATGAAAAACTGTTTTTT. Its protein product is CASSPTGGANEKLFF. This sequence joins TRBV18 and TRBJ1-4; a weak D match, TRBD1 (5 bases). The CDR3 is made up of 15 amino acids. The V end was cut by 3 bases, the J end by 3 bases, with 11 bases between. Germline V gene data show CDR1 as KGHSH and CDR2 as LQKENI.

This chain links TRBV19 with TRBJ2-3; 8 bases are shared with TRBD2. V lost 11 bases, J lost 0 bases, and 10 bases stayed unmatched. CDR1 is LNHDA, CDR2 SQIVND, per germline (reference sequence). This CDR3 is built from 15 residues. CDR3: CASRETSVSTDTQYF. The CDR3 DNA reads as TGTGCCTCCCGCGAGACTAGCGTTAGCACAGATACGCAGTATTTT.

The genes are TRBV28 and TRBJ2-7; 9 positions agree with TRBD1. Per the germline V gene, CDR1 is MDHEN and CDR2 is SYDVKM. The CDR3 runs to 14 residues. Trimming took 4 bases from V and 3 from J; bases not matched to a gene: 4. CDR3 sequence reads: CASSYTGQGYEQYF. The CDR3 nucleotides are TGTGCCAGCAGTTATACGGGACAGGGCTACGAGCAGTACTTC.